This TCR beta chain was recovered during a study of cytomegalovirus exposure and HLA in healthy donors. Study findings and constraints: The authors later found HLA-associated TCR beta chains more clonally expanded than equally common others.

The CDR3 runs 13 residues. V shed 4 bases and J 7 bases; nucleotides not matched to a gene: 7. Germline V gene lookup returns CDR1 SQVTM and CDR2 ANQGSEA. In the case of this clone: Its antigen remains unknown.

The PCR was carried out with 60 Vbeta primers and 13 Jbeta primers. Produced via immunoSEQ multiplex PCR; TCRdb's table is partial and in-frame only. Here the sample spans roughly 150,000 clones, over 70% being singletons. The sequenced material came from PBMCs. The receptor was isolated from a man younger than 40 in good health and CMV-seronegative. J is TRBJ1-2 and V is TRBV29-1, with TRBD1 matching over 9 bases. CDR3 residues: CSVGGQGVFGYTF. The CDR3 DNA is TGCAGCGTTGGGGGACAGGGCGTGTTTGGCTACACCTTC.